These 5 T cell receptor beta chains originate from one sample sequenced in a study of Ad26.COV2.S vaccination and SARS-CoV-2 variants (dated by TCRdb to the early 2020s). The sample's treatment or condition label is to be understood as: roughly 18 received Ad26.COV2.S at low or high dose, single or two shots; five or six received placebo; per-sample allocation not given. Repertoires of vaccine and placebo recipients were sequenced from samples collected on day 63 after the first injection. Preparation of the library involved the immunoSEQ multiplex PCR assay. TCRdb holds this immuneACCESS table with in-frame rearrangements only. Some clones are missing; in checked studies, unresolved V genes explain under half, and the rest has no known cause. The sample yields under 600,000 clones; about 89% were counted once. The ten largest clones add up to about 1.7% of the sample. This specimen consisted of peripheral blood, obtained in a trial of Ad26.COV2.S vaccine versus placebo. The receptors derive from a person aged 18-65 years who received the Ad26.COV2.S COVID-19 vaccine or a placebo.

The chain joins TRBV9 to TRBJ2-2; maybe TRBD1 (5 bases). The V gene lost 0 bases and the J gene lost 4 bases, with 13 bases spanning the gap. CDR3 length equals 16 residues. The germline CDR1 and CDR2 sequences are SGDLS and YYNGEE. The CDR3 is CASSVGLQGGTGELFF. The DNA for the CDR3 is TGTGCCAGCAGCGTAGGTTTGCAGGGTGGCACCGGGGAGCTGTTTTTT.

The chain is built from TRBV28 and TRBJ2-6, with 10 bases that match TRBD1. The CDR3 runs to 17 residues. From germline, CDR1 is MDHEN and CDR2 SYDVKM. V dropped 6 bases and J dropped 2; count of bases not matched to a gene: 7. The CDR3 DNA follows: TGTGCCAGCAGAGCTGGGACAGGGGCTGCTGGGGCCAACGTCCTGACTTTC. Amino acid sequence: CASRAGTGAAGANVLTF.

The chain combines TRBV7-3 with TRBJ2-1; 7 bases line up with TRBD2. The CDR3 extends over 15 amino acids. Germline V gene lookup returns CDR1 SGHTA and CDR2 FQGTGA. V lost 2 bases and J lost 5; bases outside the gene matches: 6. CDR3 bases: TGTGCCAGCAGCTTAGGGTCTAGCGGAAACAATGAGCAGTTCTTC. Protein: CASSLGSSGNNEQFF.

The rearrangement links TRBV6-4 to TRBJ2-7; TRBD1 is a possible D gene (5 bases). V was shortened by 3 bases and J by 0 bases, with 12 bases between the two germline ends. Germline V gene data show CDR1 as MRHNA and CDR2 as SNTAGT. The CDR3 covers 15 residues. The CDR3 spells CASSEYPGHSYEQYF. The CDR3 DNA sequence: TGTGCCAGCAGTGAGTATCCAGGACACTCCTACGAGCAGTACTTC.

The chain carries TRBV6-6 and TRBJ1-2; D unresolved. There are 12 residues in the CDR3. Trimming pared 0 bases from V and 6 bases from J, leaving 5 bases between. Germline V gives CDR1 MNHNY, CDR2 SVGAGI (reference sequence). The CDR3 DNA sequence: TGTGCCAGCAGTTACTCGCGGGATGGCTACACCTTC. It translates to CASSYSRDGYTF.